This T cell receptor (beta chain) came from a study of blood T cells in healthy people across ages. Germline loops: CDR1 MGHRA, CDR2 YSYEKL. V lost 10 bases and J 5 bases, leaving 17 bases between the germline ends. The CDR3 contains 13 residues. This clonotype occurred a few times. Then a second PCR, running roughly 7 to 11 cycles, was carried out with a sample-barcoded 5' primer and a J-beta primer mix. TCRdb redid the calling of the 5' RACE reads with MiXCR, one entry per CDR3 protein. The table includes more than 750,000 distinct CDR3 sequences, under 35% detected once. Separately, the same data were catalogued under a study of T cells of mothers and their children.

The sequence was obtained from a woman in her thirties or forties in good health. The sample comprised blood. The rearrangement uses TRBV4-1 and TRBJ2-5; D is unresolved. CDR3 protein: CANSRVSVETQYF. The CDR3 region has the DNA TGCGCCAACAGTCGGGTCTCGGTGGAGACCCAGTACTTC.